The 16 T cell receptor beta chains given below trace back to one sample, sequenced in a study of T-cell reconstitution after alpha-beta-depleted transplantation in children. Preparation of the TCRbeta library involved a method that used unique molecular identifiers. TCRdb re-called the PCR reads with MiXCR, one entry per CDR3 protein. The sample has 350,000 to 450,000 distinct CDR3 sequences; 20% are singletons. The source material was PBMCs from the stem cell graft donor, sampled from the stem cell graft. These receptors were collected from a human donor who donated a stem cell graft to a child with acute myeloid leukemia.

The chain joins TRBV20-1 to TRBJ2-2; 10 bases are a match to TRBD1. J gave up 5 bases and V 4 bases, and 4 bases lay outside the gene matches. Germline CDR1 and CDR2: DFQATT and SNEGSKA (reference sequence). The CDR3 has 14 amino acids. This CDR3 reads CSATPGQGTGELFF. The CDR3, as DNA: TGCAGTGCTACGCCGGGACAGGGGACCGGGGAGCTGTTTTTT.

The genes are TRBV6-2 or TRBV6-3 and TRBJ2-1; 10 bases line up with TRBD2. This CDR3 is 14 amino acids long. V trimming: 0 bases; J trimming: 10 bases; junction bases outside the gene matches: 3. Per germline, CDR1 MNHEY and CDR2 SVGEGT. CDR3 sequence (DNA): TGTGCCAGCAGTTACTCCCGACTAGCGGGCGAGCAGTTCTTC. Its translation: CASSYSRLAGEQFF.

The rearrangement joins TRBV2 to TRBJ2-3; 16 bases match TRBD2. The trim removed 5 bases at V and 2 bases at J, leaving 13 bases unmatched. The CDR3 sequence is 20 residues long. From germline, CDR1 is SNHLY and CDR2 FYNNEI. In DNA, the CDR3 is TGTGCCAGCAGTCCCATTCCCGCCGGGACTAGCGGGAGGGACACAGATACGCAGTATTTT. Protein sequence: CASSPIPAGTSGRDTDTQYF.

The chain recombines TRBV28 with TRBJ2-3; 10 positions match TRBD2. CDR1 MDHEN and CDR2 SYDVKM come from the germline V gene. This CDR3 is built from 13 residues. After removal of 8 bases from V and 6 bases from J, the junction contained 5 bases not matched to a gene. Here the CDR3 reads CASLAGAGDTQYF. The CDR3, as DNA: TGTGCCAGCCTAGCGGGAGCGGGGGATACGCAGTATTTT.

The table lists this clonotype with a few counts. V is TRBV28 and J is TRBJ2-1; 7 bases align to TRBD2. The junction had 11 bases not matched to a gene; V was cut back by 7 bases and J by 5 bases. CDR1 and CDR2 (germline): MDHEN, SYDVKM. The CDR3 runs to 15 residues. In DNA, the CDR3 is TGTGCCAGCACCGAGGTGCGGGAGCCCCACAATGAGCAGTTCTTC. Residues: CASTEVREPHNEQFF.

The chain joins TRBV10-3 to TRBJ2-1; D is uncertain. The germline CDR1 and CDR2 sequences are ENHRY and SYGVKD. The CDR3 consists of 13 residues. The V and J ends lost 3 bases and 5 bases respectively, with 8 bases between them. The chain's CDR3 is CAISDIGDNEQFF. DNA of the CDR3: TGTGCCATCAGTGACATCGGTGACAATGAGCAGTTCTTC.

The sample holds many counts of this clonotype. The rearrangement links TRBV5-1 to TRBJ1-1; D ambiguous. Germline CDR1 is SGHRS and CDR2 is YFSETQ. Deletions cut 0 bases from V and 0 bases from J, with 9 bases between. The CDR3 runs 15 residues. The DNA of the CDR3 is TGCGCCAGCAGCTTGGGCGGCGGGATGAACACTGAAGCTTTCTTT. It is translated as CASSLGGGMNTEAFF.

This clonotype was found a few times. The chain is built from TRBV12-3 or TRBV12-4 and TRBJ2-5; D unclear. The CDR3 is 12 amino acids. V was clipped by 6 bases and J by 3 bases, with 8 bases between them. The chain's CDR3 is CASSGPEETQYF. Here the CDR3 DNA reads TGTGCCAGCAGCGGACCAGAAGAGACCCAGTACTTC.

The V and J genes are TRBV5-1 and TRBJ2-5; no firm D call. This CDR3 is built from 14 residues. V was trimmed by 4 bases and J by 1 base, leaving 11 bases between them. CDR1 is SGHRS, CDR2 YFSETQ, per germline. The CDR3 protein is CASSPLPSQETQYF. As DNA, the CDR3 is TGCGCCAGCAGCCCCCTCCCCAGCCAAGAGACCCAGTACTTC.

The table lists this clonotype with many counts. The chain recombines TRBV7-2 with TRBJ1-4; D is possibly TRBD1 (6 bases). The CDR3 spans 13 residues. Germline assignment: CDR1 SGHTA and CDR2 FQGNSA. Deletions cut 3 bases from V and 7 bases from J, with 9 bases between. CDR3 loop: CASSFTGPEKLFF. CDR3 nucleotides: TGTGCCAGCAGCTTCACAGGGCCTGAAAAACTGTTTTTT.

Only a few counts were recorded for this clonotype. The rearrangement uses TRBV7-3 and TRBJ2-7; D perhaps matches TRBD1 (5 bases). The V gene's germline CDR1 is SGHTA and CDR2 FQGTGA. Trimming removed 1 base at V and 3 bases at J, with 13 bases between. CDR3 length: 15 amino acids. The CDR3 sequence is CASSLKGGRDYEQYF. Here the CDR3 DNA reads TGTGCCAGCAGCTTAAAGGGCGGCAGGGACTACGAGCAGTACTTC. The full variable domain, completed using reference TRBV7-3 and TRBJ2-7, is GAGVSQTPSNKVTEKGKYVELRCDPISGHTALYWYRQSLGQGPEFLIYFQGTGAADDSGLPNDRFFAVRPEGSVSTLKIQRTERGDSAVYLCASSLKGGRDYEQYFGPGTRLTVT.

This clonotype came up a few times. The J gene is TRBJ2-1, the V gene TRBV29-1, with D maybe TRBD2 (6 bases). V was cut by 5 bases and J by 6 bases, with 17 bases left in between. Germline assignment: CDR1 SQVTM and CDR2 ANQGSEA. The CDR3 consists of 14 residues. CDR3 in DNA: TGCAGCGTTCGGAGTGGGGAGGAAGCCAATGAGCAGTTCTTC. Amino acid sequence: CSVRSGEEANEQFF.

This clonotype was seen ten or more times. The V and J genes are TRBV29-1 and TRBJ1-1, with 7 bases identical to TRBD1. Germline lookup yields CDR1 SQVTM and CDR2 ANQGSEA. The CDR3 loop spans 14 amino acids. After removal of 7 bases from V and 6 bases from J, the junction contained 14 bases not matched to a gene. The chain's CDR3 is CSGTSQGLRSEAFF. CDR3 in DNA: TGCAGCGGGACGTCACAGGGGCTCCGGTCTGAAGCTTTCTTT. The variable domain in full, completed from reference TRBV29-1 and TRBJ1-1, reads SAVISQKPSRDICQRGTSLTIQCQVDSQVTMMFWYRQQPGQSLTLIATANQGSEATYESGFVIDKFPISRPNLTFSTLTVSNMSPEDSSIYLCSGTSQGLRSEAFFGQGTRLTVV.

This clonotype was picked up many times. The chain carries TRBV7-2 and TRBJ2-2, with 7 bases fitting TRBD1. The CDR3 length is 13 residues. Looked up from germline, CDR1 is SGHTA and CDR2 is FQGNSA. Germline trimming cut 5 bases from V and 7 bases from J; bases unmatched to any gene: 4. This CDR3 reads CASSTDRVGELFF. CDR3 nucleotides: TGTGCCAGCAGCACCGACAGGGTCGGGGAGCTGTTTTTT.

This clonotype showed up just a few times. The rearrangement uses TRBV6-5 and TRBJ2-7, with 10 bases aligning to TRBD2. CDR3 length equals 15 residues. Germline V lookup: CDR1 MNHEY, CDR2 SVGAGI. With V trimmed by 2 bases and J by 3 bases, 4 bases remained unmatched. This CDR3 is CASSYHSSGSYEQYF. In nucleotides, the CDR3 is TGTGCCAGCAGTTACCATTCTAGCGGGAGCTACGAGCAGTACTTC.

This clonotype was seen a few times. The CDR3 here is CASSPGLYTTDTQYF. CDR3 nucleotides: TGTGCCAGCAGCCCGGGCCTTTACACCACAGATACGCAGTATTTT. The chain employs TRBV7-2 and TRBJ2-3; D is ambiguous. V was pared by 5 bases and J by 2 bases, with 14 bases between. Germline CDR1 SGHTA, CDR2 FQGNSA. The CDR3 spans 15 residues.